This T cell receptor beta chain was retrieved from a study of CD8+ T cells in alopecia areata. Across the study: Affected scalp percentage determined the severity score of treated patients.

Whole-study findings and limits: Against the mouse data, patients shared TCRs less clearly, possibly for HLA reasons.

Regarding this clone: Its antigen is not known.

Regarding treatment: oral pan-JAK inhibitor, 5-10 mg twice daily. Trimming removed 4 bases from V and 12 bases from J; junction bases left unmatched: 12. Germline V lookup: CDR1 LGHNA, CDR2 YNFKEQ. This CDR3 has 16 residues. Once RNA had been extracted, it was reverse transcribed into cDNA to act as the sequencing template. The table came from immunoSEQ multiplex PCR; TCRdb's copy has only in-frame clones and leaves some out. Of around 300,000 clones in the sample, about three fifths are singletons; the top ten hold roughly 0.88%. This sample comprised CD4+ T cells sorted from blood, obtained around week 52, from a patient treated with tofacitinib. This chain uses TRBV4-2 with TRBJ2-1, with TRBD2 matching over 13 bases. The TCR comes from a human donor with alopecia areata. CDR3 nucleotides: TGTGCCAGCAGCCCCGGGCCAACTAGCGGGGGGGTCGGGCAGTTCTTC. It encodes CASSPGPTSGGVGQFF.